A single sample gave rise to the 21 T cell receptor beta chains below, sequenced in a study of cytomegalovirus exposure and HLA in healthy donors. The PCR used 60 Vbeta and 13 Jbeta primers. Here immunoSEQ multiplex PCR was the method, and the copy in TCRdb shows in-frame clones only, minus some. The table has approximately 190,000 clones, about 79% seen once. Sequenced sample: PBMCs. Every receptor here comes from a boy aged 2 to 9 in good health and CMV-seronegative.

The chain combines TRBV9 with TRBJ2-7, with 7 bases that match TRBD2. The CDR3 covers 13 residues. V lost 4 bases and J lost 6; bases outside the gene matches: 7. The germline V gene encodes CDR1 SGDLS and CDR2 YYNGEE. The CDR3 nucleotides read TGTGCCAGCAGCCCTGGGGGGGGTGGCGAGCAGTACTTC. It codes for CASSPGGGGEQYF.

The J gene is TRBJ2-3, the V gene TRBV6-5; D possibly corresponds to TRBD2 (6 bases). The CDR3 runs to 13 residues. The ends were cut back, 8 bases at V and 0 bases at J, with 9 bases in the middle. Germline CDR1 MNHEY, CDR2 SVGAGI. The CDR3 sequence: CASRGTSTDTQYF. CDR3 DNA sequence: TGTGCCAGCCGGGGGACTAGCACAGATACGCAGTATTTT.

This clone has only one observation. In DNA form, the CDR3 reads TGTGCCAGCAGTGGCCTTACTAGCGGGGAGGTCTGGGAGACCCAGTACTTC. Translation gives CASSGLTSGEVWETQYF. This sequence joins TRBV6-4 and TRBJ2-5; 10 positions match TRBD2. Germline lookup yields CDR1 MRHNA and CDR2 SNTAGT. The CDR3 runs 17 residues. Losses at the gene ends were 4 bases for V and 5 bases for J; bases not matched to a gene: 13.

The CDR3 sequence is CASIETTANTGELFF. The CDR3 coding sequence is TGTGCCAGCATCGAGACAACCGCGAACACCGGGGAGCTGTTTTTT. The J gene is TRBJ2-2, the V gene TRBV2; D remains ambiguous. CDR3 length: 15 residues. Trimming shortened V by 7 bases and J by 0 bases, and 12 bases separated the two germline ends. In germline, CDR1 is SNHLY, CDR2 FYNNEI.

The genes are TRBV5-6 and TRBJ1-1; no firm D call. CDR3 length: 14 amino acids. The germline CDR1 and CDR2 sequences are SGHDT and YYEEEE. V was trimmed by 4 bases and J by 8 bases, leaving 18 bases between them. The CDR3 reads CASSHPQGGREAFF. The CDR3 DNA reads as TGTGCCAGCAGCCACCCTCAAGGAGGGCGGGAAGCTTTCTTT.

The chain has TRBV5-6 and TRBJ1-1; D not certain. With 1 base removed from V and 6 bases from J, the gap between germline ends came to 13 bases. The germline V gene has CDR1 SGHDT and CDR2 YYEEEE. The CDR3 extends over 14 amino acids. This chain's CDR3 is CASSLRFYVSEAFF. CDR3 nucleotide sequence: TGTGCCAGCAGCTTGCGCTTCTATGTGTCTGAAGCTTTCTTT.

The chain has TRBV7-2 and TRBJ2-7, with unresolved D. CDR1 SGHTA and CDR2 FQGNSA come from the germline V gene. V was clipped by 3 bases and J by 3 bases, with 3 bases between them. The CDR3 totals 11 residues. The CDR3 sequence is CASSLRYEQYF. The CDR3 DNA reads as TGTGCCAGCAGCTTGCGCTACGAGCAGTACTTC.

V gene TRBV19 combines with J gene TRBJ1-1; the D gene is possibly TRBD1 (6 bases). Germline-derived CDR1 and CDR2 are LNHDA and SQIVND (reference sequence). The germline V and J ends were trimmed by 7 bases and 4 bases, with 22 bases remaining between them. CDR3 length: 16 amino acids. The DNA for the CDR3 is TGTGCCAGTATGGGCAGGTCAGGGGCAATGACCACTGAAGCTTTCTTT. Amino acids: CASMGRSGAMTTEAFF. Full variable domain (outside the CDR3, taken from reference TRBV19 and TRBJ1-1): DGGITQSPKYLFRKEGQNVTLSCEQNLNHDAMYWYRQDPGQGLRLIYYSQIVNDFQKGDIAEGYSVSREKKESFPLTVTSAQKNPTAFYLCASMGRSGAMTTEAFFGQGTRLTVV.

The chain has TRBV6-6 and TRBJ1-1, with TRBD1 identical over 9 bases. Germline CDR1 reads MNHNY; CDR2 reads SVGAGI (reference sequence). The CDR3 sequence is 14 residues long. With V trimmed by 7 bases and J by 10 bases, 13 bases remained unmatched. In DNA form, the CDR3 reads TGTGCCAGCAAAGAACTGCCGGGACAGGGAGTAGCTTTCTTT. The encoded protein is CASKELPGQGVAFF.

The chain combines TRBV7-3 with TRBJ2-3; 7 positions match TRBD1. The CDR3 contains 15 residues. The V gene's germline CDR1 is SGHTA and CDR2 FQGTGA. Trimming cost V 5 bases and J 2 bases; bases outside gene matches: 7. Here the CDR3 DNA reads TGTGCCAGCAGCGCCTTAGGGGGCTACACAGATACGCAGTATTTT. It codes for CASSALGGYTDTQYF. The full variable domain, its missing parts supplied by reference TRBV7-3 and TRBJ2-3, is GAGVSQTPSNKVTEKGKYVELRCDPISGHTALYWYRQSLGQGPEFLIYFQGTGAADDSGLPNDRFFAVRPEGSVSTLKIQRTERGDSAVYLCASSALGGYTDTQYFGPGTRLTVL.

The rearrangement joins TRBV6-1 to TRBJ1-2; no definite D call. This CDR3 is 16 amino acids long. Germline CDR1 MNHNS, CDR2 SASEGT. The V gene lost 0 bases and the J gene lost 5 bases, with 16 bases spanning the gap. CDR3: CASSEAHSNGLYGYTF. The CDR3 DNA follows: TGTGCCAGCAGTGAAGCGCACAGTAACGGTTTATATGGCTACACCTTC.

J is TRBJ2-2 and V is TRBV28, with a possible D match to TRBD1 (6 bases). This CDR3 is built from 12 residues. The germline CDR1 and CDR2 sequences are MDHEN and SYDVKM. V was cut by 4 bases and J by 7 bases, with 7 bases left in between. The CDR3 DNA reads TGTGCCAGCAGTTGGGGACACGGGGAGCTGTTTTTT. This sequence encodes CASSWGHGELFF.

V gene TRBV29-1 combines with J gene TRBJ1-2; no firm D call. Trimming took 5 bases from V and 5 from J, leaving 12 bases between them. Germline CDR1 is SQVTM and CDR2 is ANQGSEA. CDR3 length: 12 amino acids. The CDR3 spells CSVRPGAYGYTF. DNA for the CDR3: TGCAGCGTTAGGCCGGGAGCTTATGGCTACACCTTC. Full variable domain (outside the CDR3, taken from reference TRBV29-1 and TRBJ1-2): SAVISQKPSRDICQRGTSLTIQCQVDSQVTMMFWYRQQPGQSLTLIATANQGSEATYESGFVIDKFPISRPNLTFSTLTVSNMSPEDSSIYLCSVRPGAYGYTFGSGTRLTVV.

J is TRBJ2-1 and V is TRBV10-3; D possibly corresponds to TRBD1 (5 bases). CDR1 ENHRY and CDR2 SYGVKD come from the germline V gene. Trimming shortened V by 0 bases and J by 0 bases, and 15 bases separated the two germline ends. The CDR3 runs 18 residues. The CDR3 sequence: CAISESVGARSSYNEQFF. The CDR3 DNA is TGTGCCATCAGTGAGTCCGTAGGGGCCCGGAGCTCCTACAATGAGCAGTTCTTC.

CDR3 loop: CASSEQGNTEAFF. In DNA, the CDR3 is TGTGCCAGCTCCGAACAGGGGAACACTGAAGCTTTCTTT. This rearrangement joins TRBV6-4 to TRBJ1-1; perhaps TRBD1 as D (6 bases). Trimming pared 8 bases from V and 1 base from J, leaving 11 bases between. This CDR3 is built from 13 residues. Germline values: CDR1 MRHNA, CDR2 SNTAGT.

CDR3 sequence (DNA): TGTGCCAGCAGTGGAGGGGATACGCAGTATTTT. Protein: CASSGGDTQYF. The chain carries TRBV25-1 and TRBJ2-3; TRBD2 is a possible D gene (5 bases). Germline V lookup: CDR1 MGHDK, CDR2 SYGVNS. The V and J ends lost 4 bases and 6 bases respectively, with 5 bases between them. This CDR3 comprises 11 residues.

This clone has only one observation. This chain uses TRBV19 with TRBJ1-6, with TRBD1 matching over 10 bases. The V gene's germline CDR1 is LNHDA and CDR2 SQIVND (reference sequence). The CDR3 has 17 amino acids. The ends lost 5 bases at V and 3 bases at J; junction bases unmatched: 7. This CDR3 is CASSDRGLSFYNSPLHF. DNA of the CDR3: TGTGCCAGTAGTGACAGGGGGCTGAGTTTCTATAATTCACCCCTCCACTTT.

The chain links TRBV7-8 to TRBJ1-6; D is uncertain. The V end was cut by 5 bases, the J end by 8 bases, with 13 bases between. CDR3 length: 14 residues. Germline-derived CDR1 and CDR2 are SGHVS and FQNEAQ. CDR3 nucleotides: TGTGCCAGCAGCCCCCCCGGACTCTATTCACCCCTCCACTTT. It codes for CASSPPGLYSPLHF. Based on the CDR3 plus reference TRBV7-8 and TRBJ1-6, the full variable domain is GAGVSQSPRYKVAKRGQDVALRCDPISGHVSLFWYQQALGQGPEFLTYFQNEAQLDKSGLPSDRFFAERPEGSVSTLKIQRTQQEDSAVYLCASSPPGLYSPLHFGNGTRLTVT.

This clone is a singleton in its sample. V and J are TRBV4-3 and TRBJ1-1; D is uncertain. This CDR3 is built from 13 residues. Germline assignment: CDR1 LGHNA and CDR2 YSLEER. Between the trimmed V and J ends, which lost 0 bases and 7 bases, there was a span of 9 bases. CDR3 region: CASSQDAFGEAFF. CDR3 bases: TGCGCCAGCAGCCAAGATGCCTTCGGTGAAGCTTTCTTT.

This clone was detected a few times. The V and J genes are TRBV6-1 and TRBJ1-1, with 9 bases that match TRBD1. CDR1 MNHNS and CDR2 SASEGT come from the germline V gene. The V gene end was trimmed by 6 bases and the J gene end by 11 bases; junction bases not matched to a gene: 16. There are 15 residues in the CDR3. The CDR3 nucleotides are TGTGCCAGCAGCGACCCTGGACAGGGGTACACAAGGGCTTTCTTT. Its translation is CASSDPGQGYTRAFF.

This clone turned up a few times. CDR3 region: CASSYSRARGTEQFF. For the CDR3, the DNA is TGTGCCAGCAGTTACTCGAGGGCCAGGGGAACTGAGCAGTTCTTC. V is TRBV6-5 and J is TRBJ2-1, with D possibly matching TRBD1 (6 bases). The CDR3 sequence is 15 residues long. The germline V gene has CDR1 MNHEY and CDR2 SVGAGI. V was pared by 0 bases and J by 9 bases, with 15 bases between.